This T cell receptor beta chain was captured by sequencing in a study of CD8+ T cells in alopecia areata (dated by TCRdb to the late 2010s). Notes on the research overall: The treated patients took part in an open-label pilot trial in which moderate-to-severe alopecia areata was treated with oral tofacitinib at 5 to 10 mg twice daily. RNA came from the PAXgene miRNA kit for fixed scalp, the miRNeasy kit for PBMCs, and the RNeasy kit for mouse skin. Scalp clonality was compared among normal scalp (n=4), patchy alopecia areata scalp (n=8), and alopecia totalis/universalis scalp (n=8). Tofacitinib-treated patients had biopsies at baseline and at 4 and 24 weeks of treatment, with a later scalp biopsy in several patients. Disease severity in treated patients was measured with the SALT score, which quantifies the percentage of affected scalp surface area. TCRbeta CDR3 regions were amplified by immunoSEQ multiplex PCR using 35 Vbeta forward and 13 Jbeta reverse primers. Tofacitinib was administered for 6 to 18 months, and 6 months of follow-up off drug were then conducted to assess delayed response and recurrence. To study T cell clonal expansion in alopecia areata, the researchers applied high-throughput TCRbeta sequencing to both the C3H/HeJ mouse model and human patients. On the human side, TCRbeta sequencing was run on scalp tissue and on sorted CD4+ and CD8+ peripheral blood T cells from healthy controls and from alopecia areata patients with either patchy or totalis/universalis disease. What the research found in general, with its limitations: Because the treated cohort was small and had only one nonresponder, larger studies are needed to examine links between baseline CD8+ expansion and response. Compared with normal scalp, lesional scalp, particularly in alopecia totalis/universalis, had higher clonality and more expanded CD8+ clones, which suggests antigenic drive. Unlike mouse skin, where gammadelta T cells dominate, normal human skin contains resident alphabeta T cells that get sequenced too, which complicates analysis of the scalp TCR repertoire. During tofacitinib treatment, many expanded lesional clones stuck around in both scalp and blood, and this persistence may partly explain why relapse happens after treatment is stopped. Tofacitinib significantly decreased scalp clonality and the number of expanded CD8+ clones among the top 100 scalp clones. Compared with mice, TCR sequences shared between patients were less clear, possibly partly because of HLA diversity across the patient population.

The time point tag for this specimen amounts to: about 4 weeks on oral tofacitinib. The treatment or condition label on this specimen signifies: oral pan-JAK inhibitor, 5-10 mg twice daily. Lesional scalp punch biopsies and peripheral blood were collected from alopecia areata patients. PBMCs were isolated by density centrifugation and stained for CD3, CD4 and CD8, after which CD4+ and CD8+ T cells were sorted on a FACSAria. This clone showed up just a few times. Its antigen is unknown. Base-call qualities are not available, and no considerably larger clone is one nucleotide away. V drops 2 bases and J drops 0 bases, leaving 8 bases in between. The CDR3 contains 14 residues, cysteine and phenylalanine counted. Of the read, only the CDR3 DNA is kept; its 42 bases are in frame from base 1. CDR1 SGHRS and CDR2 YFSETQ were looked up in the germline V gene. Libraries came from the immunoSEQ multiplex PCR assay. RNA was extracted from all samples and reverse transcribed into cDNA as template for TCR sequencing. First-strand cDNA was synthesized using SuperScript III with a 2:1 mix of oligo-dT and random hexamers. Amplification bias was assessed with a synthetic immune receptor repertoire, and residual bias was removed computationally. In the paper's pipeline: Raw reads were preprocessed for error removal, and CDR3 was defined according to IMGT conventions as running from the conserved cysteine to phenylalanine. Clonality was computed by normalizing Shannon entropy by log2 of the number of productive unique TCRs and subtracting the result from 1. CD4 or CD8 identity of scalp clones was inferred by cross-referencing scalp TCRbeta sequences with sorted blood CD4 and CD8 repertoires. The source is immuneACCESS, and TCRdb retained only in-frame sequences with V and J called. Part of the clones is not carried over; for the studies checked, unresolved V genes explain less than half of this, and the remainder is unexplained. The DNA gave D and trimming, while V, J and clone size come from that table. The sample table shows some 96,000 clones, and 60% to 75% are seen once. The top ten hold 15% to 19% of the sample.

This TCR was recovered from a human donor with alopecia areata. The material sequenced was CD8+ T cells sorted from blood, taken at week 4, from a patient treated with tofacitinib. The chain is assembled from TRBV5-1 and TRBJ1-1; D gene: possibly TRBD1, on 5 matching bases. The CDR3 here reads CASSFRGVNTEAFF. At the DNA level, the sequence is TGCGCCAGCAGCTTCCGAGGGGTGAACACTGAAGCTTTCTTT.